This TCR beta chain was identified in a study of identical twins. Overall study findings and caveats: Conclusions came from cross-sectional statistical analysis, not from following the same donors. Models, which agreed with sharing between unrelated individuals, nonetheless underestimated the out-of-frame TCR alpha sharing seen in monozygotic twins.

On this clonotype itself: The antigen remains undetermined.

Via MiXCR, TCRdb re-called the 5' RACE reads, giving one row per CDR3 protein. The sample shows 400,000 to 650,000 distinct CDR3 sequences, 22% of them seen only once. The sample was also linked to a second study, of T cells expressing NK-cell markers. From that study: A range of roughly 1.0-8% of CD8+ T cells consisted of dominant NKG2C+ clonotypes in several donors. A few donors likewise had their CD3+CD56-NKG2C+ fraction led by these clonotypes.

Sequences were obtained from CD4+ T cells sorted from blood. This clonotype originated in a young woman in good health.

The CDR3 reads CASSLGTIRSYEQYF. CDR3 nucleotides: TGTGCCAGCTCACTAGGGACTATCCGCTCCTACGAGCAGTACTTC. The chain employs TRBV18 and TRBJ2-7, with 7 bases that match TRBD2. V lost 4 bases to trimming and J lost 0 bases; unmatched junction nucleotides: 6. Germline-derived CDR1 and CDR2 are KGHSH and LQKENI. The CDR3 runs 15 residues. Filled out from reference TRBV18 and TRBJ2-7, the complete variable domain reads NAGVMQNPRHLVRRRGQEARLRCSPMKGHSHVYWYRQLPEEGLKFMVYLQKENIIDESGMPKERFSAEFPKEGPSILRIQQVVRGDSAAYFCASSLGTIRSYEQYFGPGTRLTVT.